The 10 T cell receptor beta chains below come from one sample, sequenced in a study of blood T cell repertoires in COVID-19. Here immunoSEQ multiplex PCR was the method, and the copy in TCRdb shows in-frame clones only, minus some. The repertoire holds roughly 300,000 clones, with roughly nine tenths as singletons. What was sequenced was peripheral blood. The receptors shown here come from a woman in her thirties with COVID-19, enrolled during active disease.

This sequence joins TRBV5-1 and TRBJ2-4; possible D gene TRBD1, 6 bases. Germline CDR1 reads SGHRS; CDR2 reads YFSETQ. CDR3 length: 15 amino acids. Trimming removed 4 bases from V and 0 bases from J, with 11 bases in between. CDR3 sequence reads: CASSEGQKAKNIQYF. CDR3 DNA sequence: TGCGCCAGCAGCGAAGGACAGAAAGCCAAAAACATTCAGTACTTC.

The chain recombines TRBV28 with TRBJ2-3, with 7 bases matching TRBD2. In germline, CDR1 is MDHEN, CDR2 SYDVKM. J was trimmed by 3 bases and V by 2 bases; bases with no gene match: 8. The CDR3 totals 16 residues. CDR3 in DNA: TGTGCCAGCAGTTTACTCGCTAGCGGTTTAACAGATACGCAGTATTTT. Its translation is CASSLLASGLTDTQYF.

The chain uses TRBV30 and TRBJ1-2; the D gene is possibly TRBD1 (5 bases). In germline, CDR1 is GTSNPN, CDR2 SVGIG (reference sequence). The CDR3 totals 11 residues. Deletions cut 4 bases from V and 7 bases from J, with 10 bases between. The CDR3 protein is CAWKGFGGYTF. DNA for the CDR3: TGTGCCTGGAAGGGGTTCGGTGGCTACACCTTC.

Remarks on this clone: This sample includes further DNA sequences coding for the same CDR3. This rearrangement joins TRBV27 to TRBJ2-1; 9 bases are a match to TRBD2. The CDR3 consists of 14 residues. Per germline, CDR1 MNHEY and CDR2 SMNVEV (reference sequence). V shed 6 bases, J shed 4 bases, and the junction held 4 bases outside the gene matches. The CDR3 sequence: CASSLAGLYNEQFF. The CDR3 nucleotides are TGTGCCAGCAGCCTAGCGGGACTTTACAATGAGCAGTTCTTC.

CDR3 bases: TGTGCCAGCAGTTACGGGGGGGCGTTTGGAGGTGGCTACACCTTC. Translating gives CASSYGGAFGGGYTF. The chain links TRBV6-6 to TRBJ1-2, with a possible D match to TRBD1 (6 bases). This CDR3 has 15 amino acids. Trimming removed 2 bases at V and 7 bases at J, with 17 bases between. Germline CDR1 reads MNHNY; CDR2 reads SVGAGI (reference sequence).

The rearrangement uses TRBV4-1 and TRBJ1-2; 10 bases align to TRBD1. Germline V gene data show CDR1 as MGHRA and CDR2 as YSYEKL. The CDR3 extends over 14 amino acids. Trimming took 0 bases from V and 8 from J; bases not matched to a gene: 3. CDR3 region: CASSQEDRGFGYTF. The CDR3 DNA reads TGCGCCAGCAGCCAAGAGGACAGGGGGTTCGGCTACACCTTC.

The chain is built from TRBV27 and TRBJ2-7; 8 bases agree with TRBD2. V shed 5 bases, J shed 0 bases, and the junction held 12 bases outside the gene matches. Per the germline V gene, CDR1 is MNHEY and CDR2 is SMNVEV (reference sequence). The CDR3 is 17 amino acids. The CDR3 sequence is CASSKSGGGDVSYEQYF. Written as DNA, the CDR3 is TGTGCCAGCAGTAAGTCCGGGGGGGGAGACGTCTCCTACGAGCAGTACTTC.

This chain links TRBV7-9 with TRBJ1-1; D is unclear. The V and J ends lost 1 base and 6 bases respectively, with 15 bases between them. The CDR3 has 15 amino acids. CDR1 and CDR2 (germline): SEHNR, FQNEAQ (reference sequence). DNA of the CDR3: TGTGCCAGCAGCTTAGATCACCGGGAGGATCCTGAAGCTTTCTTT. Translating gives CASSLDHREDPEAFF.

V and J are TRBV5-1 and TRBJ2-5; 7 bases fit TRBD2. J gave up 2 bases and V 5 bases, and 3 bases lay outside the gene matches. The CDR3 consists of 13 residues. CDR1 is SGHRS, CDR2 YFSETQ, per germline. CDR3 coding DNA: TGCGCCAGCAGGTTCGGGGGGCAAGAGACCCAGTACTTC. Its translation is CASRFGGQETQYF.

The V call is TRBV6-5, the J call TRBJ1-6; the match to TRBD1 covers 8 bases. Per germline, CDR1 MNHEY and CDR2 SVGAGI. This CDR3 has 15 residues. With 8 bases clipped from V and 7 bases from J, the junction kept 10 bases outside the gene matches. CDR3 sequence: CASGYTGTGNSPLHF. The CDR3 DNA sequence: TGTGCCAGCGGGTATACCGGGACAGGAAATTCACCCCTCCACTTT.